A selection of T cell receptor beta chains follows, all from one sample in a study of blood T cell repertoires in COVID-19. Sequenced by immunoSEQ multiplex PCR; TCRdb stores in-frame clones only, minus some. The table lists approximately 160,000 clones, roughly 80% of them singletons. Sequenced material: peripheral blood. Receptors were obtained from a man in his 70s with acute or convalescent COVID-19. Each CDR3 is given with its conserved first and last residue. A D gene is named only where the DNA matches it firmly. Clone size is given for some rows only: seen once, a few or many times, or a class if the clone is expanded.

j_call d_call clone_size v_call cdr3_nt cdr3_aa
TRBJ2-3 NA once TRBV2 TGTGCCAGCAGTGACCCTAGCAGGGGTACGCAGTATTTT CASSDPSRGTQYF
TRBJ2-4 NA NA TRBV5-1 TGCGCCAGCAGCACCACAATGGACATTCAGTACTTC CASSTTMDIQYF
TRBJ2-4 NA NA TRBV5-1 TGCGCCAGCAGCTTAGTGGGAGGTAGCAAAAACATTCAGTACTTC CASSLVGGSKNIQYF
TRBJ1-2 NA NA TRBV6-1 TGTGCCAGCAGTGAGGCAAGTAACTATGGCTACACCTTC CASSEASNYGYTF
TRBJ1-1 TRBD1 NA TRBV5-1 TGCGCCAGCAGCTCACTAGGTCAGGGGGCTGGGACTGAAGCTTTCTTT CASSSLGQGAGTEAFF
TRBJ1-1 TRBD1 few TRBV24-1 TGTGCCACCAGTGATTCACAGGGGCCGAACACTGAAGCTTTCTTT CATSDSQGPNTEAFF
TRBJ2-6 TRBD1 NA TRBV7-2 TGTGCCAGCAGCCCCCGGGGCAGGGGGCACCCATCTGGGGCCAACGTCCTGACTTTC CASSPRGRGHPSGANVLTF
TRBJ2-7 TRBD1 few TRBV6-2/TRBV6-3 TGTGCCAGCAGTTACGACAGGGGCGAGCAGTACTTC CASSYDRGEQYF
TRBJ1-2 NA NA TRBV12-3/TRBV12-4 TGTGCCAGCAGTTTTTACAGGGTTGGCGGCTACACCTTC CASSFYRVGGYTF
TRBJ1-1 NA once TRBV30 TGTGCCTGGAGTGGACAGCGGAACACTGAAGCTTTCTTT CAWSGQRNTEAFF
TRBJ2-3 TRBD1 NA TRBV5-1 TGCGCCAGCAGCTTGTTACAGGGGGCAGGCACAGATACGCAGTATTTT CASSLLQGAGTDTQYF
TRBJ2-3 NA NA TRBV7-9 TGTGCCAGCAGCGCCCGGGTAAACACAGATACGCAGTATTTT CASSARVNTDTQYF
TRBJ2-3 TRBD2 NA TRBV5-1 TGCGCCAGCAGCTCGGGACTAGCGGGGGGGCCATCGAGCACAGATACGCAGTATTTT CASSSGLAGGPSSTDTQYF
TRBJ1-2 TRBD1 once TRBV25-1 TGTGCCAGCAGTAACCGGGACAGGGCTTTGGGGGGCTACACCTTC CASSNRDRALGGYTF
TRBJ1-3 NA NA TRBV30 TGTGCCTGGACCTGGGAGGTCGGAAACACCATATATTTT CAWTWEVGNTIYF
TRBJ2-7 NA NA TRBV7-8 TGTGCCAGCAGCTTAGCTCACAGGTCCTACGAGCAGTACTTC CASSLAHRSYEQYF
TRBJ2-3 NA NA TRBV18 TGTGCCAGCTCACGGGGGGAGCGCACAGATACGCAGTATTTT CASSRGERTDTQYF
TRBJ2-1 NA NA TRBV23-1 TGCGCCAGCAGTCAATCGATCGTCCTAACCTACAATGAGCAGTTCTTC CASSQSIVLTYNEQFF
TRBJ2-1 NA NA TRBV19 TGTGCCAGTAGCTCAGGGGGGAATGAGCAGTTCTTC CASSSGGNEQFF
TRBJ2-5 TRBD2 NA TRBV24-1 TGTGCCACCAGTGATGCTAGCGGGACTGGAGAGACCCAGTACTTC CATSDASGTGETQYF
TRBJ1-5 NA NA TRBV30 TGTGCCTGGAGTACAGGAGTACAACTCAGCAATCAGCCCCAGCATTTT CAWSTGVQLSNQPQHF
TRBJ2-2 TRBD1 NA TRBV24-1 TGTGCCACCAGCAAAGTCGGGACAGGGCAACAGGGGCCGCCTCGAGCCACCGGGGAGCTGTTTTTT CATSKVGTGQQGPPRATGELFF
TRBJ2-3 TRBD2 once TRBV28 TGTGCCAGCAGACCCGGGGGGGCTTTTACAGATACGCAGTATTTT CASRPGGAFTDTQYF
TRBJ2-7 TRBD1 NA TRBV7-3 TGTGCCAGCAGCTTAGGGACAGGAAACTACGAGCAGTACTTC CASSLGTGNYEQYF
TRBJ2-3 NA once TRBV11-2 TGTGCCAGCAGCTTAGATATTTTCCCAGATACGCAGTATTTT CASSLDIFPDTQYF
TRBJ2-3 NA NA TRBV6-2/TRBV6-3 TGTGCCAGCGGCCCCAGGGGAAGGAGCACAGATACGCAGTATTTT CASGPRGRSTDTQYF
TRBJ1-2 TRBD1 NA TRBV6-5 TGTGCCAGCAGTCGGAGGGACAGGGCCCTGTATGGCTACACCTTC CASSRRDRALYGYTF
TRBJ2-1 TRBD2 NA TRBV6-6 TGTGCCAGCAGATCCGGGACTAGCGGGAACAATGAGCAGTTCTTC CASRSGTSGNNEQFF
TRBJ2-2 TRBD2 NA TRBV27 TGTGCCAGCAGTTTATTTCGACTAGCCAACACCGGGGAGCTGTTTTTT CASSLFRLANTGELFF
TRBJ2-3 TRBD2 NA TRBV14 TGTGCCAGCAGCCACTTACTAGCGGGGGGGACAGATACGCAGTATTTT CASSHLLAGGTDTQYF
TRBJ1-5 TRBD1 few TRBV6-1 TGTGCCAGCAGTGGAGCCGGGACAGGGGGAATGAGCAATCAGCCCCAGCATTTT CASSGAGTGGMSNQPQHF
TRBJ2-4 NA NA TRBV11-2 TGTGCCAGCGAAACGGGGAGACTAGCCAAAAACATTCAGTACTTC CASETGRLAKNIQYF
TRBJ2-7 TRBD2 many TRBV28 TGTGCCAGCAGCCTGACCGCTAGCGGCTCCTACGAGCAGTACTTC CASSLTASGSYEQYF
TRBJ2-1 NA NA TRBV27 TGTGCCAGCAGTTTATTTACGGGAGGGGCAGGGGGATCCTACAATGAGCAGTTCTTC CASSLFTGGAGGSYNEQFF
TRBJ2-7 NA few TRBV12-5 TGTGCTAGTGGTCACTCGGACATTCGCAAAGAGCAGTACTTC CASGHSDIRKEQYF
TRBJ2-1 NA NA TRBV28 TGTGCCAGCAGTTTAGCGCCTTACAATGAGCAGTTCTTC CASSLAPYNEQFF
TRBJ2-7 NA NA TRBV5-1 TGCGCCAGCAGCTTGGCTCGCGGATCGGGTACCTACGAGCAGTACTTC CASSLARGSGTYEQYF
TRBJ1-1 TRBD1 NA TRBV6-5 TGTGCCAGCAGTACGGACAGGAATGAAGCTTTCTTT CASSTDRNEAFF
TRBJ2-7 NA NA TRBV21-1 TGTGCCAGCAGCAGACTTAGGACTAGCGGTCCACCCGCAGGGGAGCTCCTAGACGAGCAGTACTTC CASSRLRTSGPPAGELLDEQYF
TRBJ2-7 NA NA TRBV5-4 TGTGCCAGCAGCTTGGTAGGGGAAATCAGGGTCGAGCAGTACTTC CASSLVGEIRVEQYF
TRBJ1-4 NA few TRBV7-9 TGTGCCAGCAGCTCCCGCGACGGGATTAATGAAAAACTGTTTTTT CASSSRDGINEKLFF
TRBJ1-1 NA NA TRBV13 TGTGCCAGCCGACAGTTGGGACAACCCAACACTGAAGCTTTCTTT CASRQLGQPNTEAFF
TRBJ2-2 TRBD1 few TRBV19 TGTGCCAGTACTCTGGACAGGGGGTACACCGGGGAGCTGTTTTTT CASTLDRGYTGELFF
TRBJ1-4 NA NA TRBV2 TGTGCCAGCCGGTGGGGCAGGGGTAATGAAAAACTGTTTTTT CASRWGRGNEKLFF
TRBJ1-3 NA NA TRBV5-5 TGTGCCAGCAGCACGGCGGCGGTCTCTGGAAACACCATATATTTT CASSTAAVSGNTIYF
TRBJ2-7 NA few TRBV11-3 TGTGCCAGCAGCGCACGGAGTGGACTTAGCTACGAGCAGTACTTC CASSARSGLSYEQYF
TRBJ2-1 NA NA TRBV6-1 TGTGCCAGCAGTGAAATCGGGGGCTCCTACAATGAGCAGTTCTTC CASSEIGGSYNEQFF
TRBJ2-5 TRBD1 NA TRBV28 TGTGCCAGCAGCTCCGGGACAGCTGGACCGGGGACCCAGTACTTC CASSSGTAGPGTQYF
TRBJ1-1 NA NA TRBV5-1 TGCGCCAGCAGCGCAGGGTCCCTGAACACTGAAGCTTTCTTT CASSAGSLNTEAFF